This T cell receptor (beta chain) was identified in a study of lymphopenia after photon versus proton radiotherapy. Sequenced by immunoSEQ multiplex PCR; TCRdb stores in-frame clones only, minus some. The sample shows more than 70,000 clones, 83% of them seen only once. This sequence was found in a man aged 55 to 70 with pancreatic cancer. The sample here was peripheral blood, taken from a patient treated with proton-based radiotherapy.

The CDR3 reads CATRSPSGRNSYEQYF. The CDR3 region has the DNA TGTGCCACCAGGAGCCCTAGCGGGAGGAACTCCTACGAGCAGTACTTC. V usage is TRBV19 and J usage is TRBJ2-7; 11 positions agree with TRBD2. The CDR3 spans 16 residues. CDR1 and CDR2 from the germline V gene are LNHDA and SQIVND (reference sequence). The V and J ends lost 10 bases and 0 bases, in that order; junction bases with no gene match: 11.